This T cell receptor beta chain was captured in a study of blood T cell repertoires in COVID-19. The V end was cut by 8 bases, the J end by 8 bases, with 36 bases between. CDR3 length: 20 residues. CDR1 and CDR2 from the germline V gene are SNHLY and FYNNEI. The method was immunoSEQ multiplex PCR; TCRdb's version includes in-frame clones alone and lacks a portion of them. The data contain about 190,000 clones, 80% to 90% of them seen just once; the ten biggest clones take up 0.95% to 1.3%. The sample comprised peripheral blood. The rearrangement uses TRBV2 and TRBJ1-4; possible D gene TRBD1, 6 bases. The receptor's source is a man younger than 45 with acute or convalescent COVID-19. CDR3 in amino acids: CASEAGALWAKLLEREKLFF. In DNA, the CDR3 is TGTGCCAGCGAGGCAGGGGCGCTCTGGGCTAAGTTATTGGAGCGGGAAAAACTGTTTTTT. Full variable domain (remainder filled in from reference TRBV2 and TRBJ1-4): EPEVTQTPSHQVTQMGQEVILRCVPISNHLYFYWYRQILGQKVEFLVSFYNNEISEKSEIFDDQFSVERPDGSNFTLKIRSTKLEDSAMYFCASEAGALWAKLLEREKLFFGSGTQLSVL.